Listed below are T cell receptor beta chains from one sample, sequenced in a study of cytomegalovirus exposure and HLA in healthy donors. Generated by immunoSEQ multiplex PCR, the TCRdb table keeps only in-frame clones and is missing some. Altogether 150,000 to 200,000 clones are present, around 83% being singletons, with the ten largest covering 0.9% to 1.2%. Sequenced sample: PBMCs. The receptors derive from a woman in her forties in good health and CMV-seronegative. Each CDR3 is given with its conserved first and last residue. A D gene is named only where the DNA matches it firmly. Only part of the rows carry a size: once, few, many, or a class if the clone is expanded.

size: few; D: -; J: TRBJ2-3; V: TRBV19; DNA: TGTGCCAGTAGTCCGACCCTCGGCGGAGCGGCAGATACGCAGTATTTT; CDR3: CASSPTLGGAADTQYF
size: -; D: -; J: TRBJ2-1; V: TRBV5-4; DNA: TGTGCCAGCAGCTTGGTAGCGGCTACCTACAATGAGCAGTTCTTC; CDR3: CASSLVAATYNEQFF
size: -; D: TRBD1; J: TRBJ1-1; V: TRBV5-1; DNA: TGCGCCAGCAGCGTTCGGGACAGGAACACTGAAGCTTTCTTT; CDR3: CASSVRDRNTEAFF
size: -; D: -; J: TRBJ2-2; V: TRBV5-1; DNA: TGCGCCAGCAGAGCACCCCTTATGACCGGGGAGCTGTTTTTT; CDR3: CASRAPLMTGELFF
size: -; D: TRBD1; J: TRBJ1-1; V: TRBV11-2; DNA: TGTGCCAGCAGCAGGGACAGGGGCACTGAAGCTTTCTTT; CDR3: CASSRDRGTEAFF
size: -; D: TRBD2; J: TRBJ2-1; V: TRBV9; DNA: TGTGCCAGCAGCGCCAGAGCGGGAGTGGTGAATGAGCAGTTCTTC; CDR3: CASSARAGVVNEQFF
size: -; D: TRBD2; J: TRBJ2-1; V: TRBV19; DNA: TGTGCCAGTAGTATAGCCCTAGCGGGCCTACCCTCCTACAATGAGCAGTTCTTC; CDR3: CASSIALAGLPSYNEQFF
size: few; D: TRBD2; J: TRBJ2-1; V: TRBV2; DNA: TGTGCCAGCAGTGATGATGATCTAGCGGGATACGGGAACAATGAGCAGTTCTTC; CDR3: CASSDDDLAGYGNNEQFF
size: -; D: TRBD2; J: TRBJ2-7; V: TRBV7-2; DNA: TGTGCCAGCAGCTTCCGTGGGGACTACTCCTACGAGCAGTACTTC; CDR3: CASSFRGDYSYEQYF
size: -; D: -; J: TRBJ2-4; V: TRBV7-7; DNA: TGTGCTAGCAGCTTAATGACTGGCGACATTCAGTACTTC; CDR3: CASSLMTGDIQYF
size: -; D: -; J: TRBJ1-2; V: TRBV9; DNA: TGTGCCAGCAGCGTAGCCAACGGGAGGGGGAACTATGGCTACACCTTC; CDR3: CASSVANGRGNYGYTF
size: -; D: -; J: TRBJ1-1; V: TRBV5-1; DNA: TGCGCCAGCAGCCGAGGACCGTCCCCGGGGGTCGCTGAAGCTTTCTTT; CDR3: CASSRGPSPGVAEAFF
size: -; D: TRBD1; J: TRBJ1-3; V: TRBV27; DNA: TGTGCCAGCAGTTTGACAGGGGGAAACACCATATATTTT; CDR3: CASSLTGGNTIYF
size: -; D: TRBD1; J: TRBJ2-7; V: TRBV19; DNA: TGTGCCAGTAGTCCCAGGGGGCTCCCGTACGAGCAGTACTTC; CDR3: CASSPRGLPYEQYF
size: -; D: -; J: TRBJ1-1; V: TRBV9; DNA: TGTGCCAGCAGCGCGGGGGGAAACACTGAAGCTTTCTTT; CDR3: CASSAGGNTEAFF
size: -; D: TRBD1; J: TRBJ1-5; V: TRBV19; DNA: TGTGCCAGTAGTACCCCCCGACAGGGGGCATGGCAGCCCCAGCATTTT; CDR3: CASSTPRQGAWQPQHF
size: -; D: -; J: TRBJ1-2; V: TRBV11-2; DNA: TGTGCCAGCAGCTTAGTGCAGGCTGGCTACACCTTC; CDR3: CASSLVQAGYTF
size: -; D: -; J: TRBJ2-3; V: TRBV7-2; DNA: TGTGCCAGCAGCCCCCGTATCACGCAGTATTTT; CDR3: CASSPRITQYF
size: -; D: TRBD2; J: TRBJ2-3; V: TRBV5-1; DNA: TGCGCCAGCAGCTCGATAGGGACTAGCGGGAGTGGTACGCAGTATTTT; CDR3: CASSSIGTSGSGTQYF
size: -; D: -; J: TRBJ2-7; V: TRBV6-1; DNA: TGTGCCAGCAGTGAGGGGAGGTGGCACGAGCAGTACTTC; CDR3: CASSEGRWHEQYF